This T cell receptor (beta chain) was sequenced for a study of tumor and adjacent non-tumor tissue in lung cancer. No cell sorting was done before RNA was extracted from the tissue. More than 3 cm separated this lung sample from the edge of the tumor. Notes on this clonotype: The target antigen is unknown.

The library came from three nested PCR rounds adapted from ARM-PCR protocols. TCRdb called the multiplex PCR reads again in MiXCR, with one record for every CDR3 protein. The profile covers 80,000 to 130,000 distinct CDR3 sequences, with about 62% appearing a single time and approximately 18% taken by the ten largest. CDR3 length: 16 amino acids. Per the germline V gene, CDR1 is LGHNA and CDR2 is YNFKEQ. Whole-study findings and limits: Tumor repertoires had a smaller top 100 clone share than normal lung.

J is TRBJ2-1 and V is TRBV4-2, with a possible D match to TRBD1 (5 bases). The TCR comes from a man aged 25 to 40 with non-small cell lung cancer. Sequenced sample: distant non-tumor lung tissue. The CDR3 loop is CCSSPGQGLSYNEQFF. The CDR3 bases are TGTTGCAGCAGCCCTGGGCAGGGTCTTTCCTACAATGAGCAGTTCTTC.